This T cell receptor beta chain was recovered during a study of brain T cells in children with intractable seizures. Only cases whose brain tissue showed the highest T cell transcript signatures were sequenced. Pre-surgery treatment included at least one anti-epileptic drug. In this sample, this clone turned up once. The antigen remains unidentified. The V segment lost 4 bases and the J segment 6 bases; nucleotides outside the gene matches: 2. This CDR3 region has 13 residues. Germline values: CDR1 SGHRS, CDR2 YFSETQ. Assay: immunoSEQ multiplex PCR; the TCRdb copy retains only in-frame clones and omits some. The sample holds 60,000 to 85,000 clones, under 95% seen once. Study findings and constraints: Absence of clones before surgery may stem from lower sequencing depth. Viral specificity was inferred only from CDR3 similarity; HCMV serostatus was unknown.

The receptor was isolated from a boy under three years old with tuberous sclerosis and intractable seizures. The chain joins TRBV5-1 to TRBJ2-3; the match to TRBD1 covers 10 bases. The material was peripheral blood, obtained at surgery. DNA of the CDR3: TGCGCCAGCAGCAGGACAGGGGGGGATACGCAGTATTTT. Amino acid sequence: CASSRTGGDTQYF. The full variable domain, in which reference TRBV5-1 and TRBJ2-3 provide the parts outside the CDR3, is KAGVTQTPRYLIKTRGQQVTLSCSPISGHRSVSWYQQTPGQGLQFLFEYFSETQRNKGNFPGRFSGRQFSNSRSEMNVSTLELGDSALYLCASSRTGGDTQYFGPGTRLTVL.